This entry lists 31 T cell receptor beta chains sequenced from one sample in a study of T-cell memory formation after mild COVID-19 (dated by TCRdb to the early 2020s). Library generation was performed with 5' RACE. Sequenced using an Illumina NovaSeq 6000. Through fastp at Q25 and MiXCR, TCRdb rebuilt clones from the public reads, retaining in-frame beta chains. All rows with the same CDR3 protein become a single entry with the most common DNA and genes. Within this sample are 430,000 or so distinct CDR3 sequences, with 20% to 25% of them counted one time only. The ten largest make up approximately 12% of the sample. Specimen: PBMCs or a T cell subset sorted from them (not recorded which). The receptors stem from an adult woman who had mild COVID-19 (a few samples of this study predate the infection). The sample titles of this study are shuffled in the database, so cell type and time point are left out; the donor was told from shared clones.

This chain links TRBV19 with TRBJ2-3, with 10 bases matching TRBD2. Looked up from germline, CDR1 is LNHDA and CDR2 is SQIVND (reference sequence). The CDR3 has 16 residues. Germline trimming cut 5 bases from V and 6 bases from J; bases unmatched to any gene: 11. Here the CDR3 DNA reads TGTGCCAGTAGTTCCCTAGCGGGGGCGCCGGCGGATACGCAGTATTTT. It yields the protein CASSSLAGAPADTQYF.

This clonotype has just a few counts. The chain is built from TRBV20-1 and TRBJ2-1; D ambiguous. The CDR3 length is 16 residues. Germline values: CDR1 DFQATT, CDR2 SNEGSKA (reference sequence). The ends were cut back, 3 bases at V and 2 bases at J, with 17 bases in the middle. The DNA of the CDR3 is TGCAGTGCTAGGTATAAGAGTCCAAAAACCTACAATGAGCAGTTCTTC. Its translation is CSARYKSPKTYNEQFF.

Ten or more counts support this clonotype. The chain has TRBV9 and TRBJ2-7; D may be TRBD2 (7 bases). Per germline, CDR1 SGDLS and CDR2 YYNGEE. The CDR3 runs to 14 residues. Between the trimmed V and J ends, which lost 1 base and 3 bases, there was a span of 11 bases. The CDR3 bases are TGTGCCAGCAGCGTATCGGGGGGCAGCTACGAGCAGTACTTC. Its translation: CASSVSGGSYEQYF.

The chain has TRBV15 and TRBJ2-5; D ambiguous. V was trimmed by 0 bases and J by 4 bases, leaving 18 bases between them. The CDR3 has 17 residues. Germline V gene data show CDR1 as LNHNV and CDR2 as YYDKDF (reference sequence). CDR3 coding DNA: TGTGCCACCAGCAGAGATTTCGGCGTATCGGACGGAGAGACCCAGTACTTC. This sequence encodes CATSRDFGVSDGETQYF.

J is TRBJ2-1 and V is TRBV10-3, with D hard to call. CDR1 and CDR2 (germline): ENHRY, SYGVKD. The V end lost 3 bases, the J end lost 4 bases, and 7 bases lay between the germline ends. The CDR3 is made up of 13 amino acids. The CDR3: CAISEKMYNEQFF. For the CDR3, the DNA is TGTGCCATCAGTGAAAAAATGTACAATGAGCAGTTCTTC.

This clonotype has a handful of counts. V is TRBV7-9 and J is TRBJ1-1; D is ambiguous. The V gene lost 5 bases and the J gene lost 4 bases, with 17 bases spanning the gap. The germline V gene encodes CDR1 SEHNR and CDR2 FQNEAQ (reference sequence). CDR3 length: 15 amino acids. The CDR3 DNA reads as TGTGCCAGCAGCCCAAGGTCCACTCCGGGCACTGAAGCTTTCTTT. This translates into CASSPRSTPGTEAFF. Full variable domain (rest looked up from reference TRBV7-9 and TRBJ1-1): DTGVSQNPRHKITKRGQNVTFRCDPISEHNRLYWYRQTLGQGPEFLTYFQNEAQLEKSRLLSDRFSAERPKGSFSTLEIQRTEQGDSAMYLCASSPRSTPGTEAFFGQGTRLTVV.

The gene calls are TRBV11-3 and TRBJ2-5; possible D gene TRBD2, 5 bases. The CDR3 is made up of 12 amino acids. Trimming shortened V by 7 bases and J by 7 bases, and 13 bases separated the two germline ends. Germline V gene sequence: CDR1 SGHNT, CDR2 YENEEA. CDR3 in DNA: TGTGCCAGCATGGGAGCTGGCGGGACCCAGTACTTC. Amino acid sequence: CASMGAGGTQYF.

This clonotype has just a few counts. V and J are TRBV20-1 and TRBJ1-4; D gene unclear. V was shortened by 5 bases and J by 1 base, with 23 bases between the two germline ends. This CDR3 comprises 18 residues. In germline, CDR1 is DFQATT, CDR2 SNEGSKA (reference sequence). The CDR3: CSAAWVSYVTGTNEKLFF. The CDR3 region has the DNA TGCAGTGCTGCCTGGGTCTCCTATGTAACGGGAACTAATGAAAAACTGTTTTTT.

This clonotype was detected only a few times. The chain recombines TRBV6-5 with TRBJ2-7; TRBD2 aligns across 9 bases. The CDR3 length is 13 residues. Per the germline V gene, CDR1 is MNHEY and CDR2 is SVGAGI. V gave up 10 bases and J gave up 2 bases; unmatched junction bases: 6. The chain's CDR3 is CATQREVAYEQYF. Here the CDR3 DNA reads TGTGCCACCCAGCGGGAGGTAGCCTACGAGCAGTACTTC.

V gene TRBV20-1 combines with J gene TRBJ2-1; possibly TRBD1 or TRBD2 for D (5 bases each). Trimming took 5 bases from V and 9 from J, leaving 14 bases between them. CDR1 is DFQATT and CDR2 is SNEGSKA in the germline V gene (reference sequence). The CDR3 loop spans 12 amino acids. The CDR3 region has the DNA TGCAGTGCTCTAGTCGGGGCAGGTGAGCAGTTCTTC. Translating gives CSALVGAGEQFF.

This clonotype was observed a handful of times. The V call is TRBV5-1, the J call TRBJ2-7; D remains ambiguous. Germline V gives CDR1 SGHRS, CDR2 YFSETQ. This CDR3 comprises 14 residues. Trimming pared 2 bases from V and 5 bases from J, leaving 14 bases between. This chain's CDR3 is CASSFEALGDEQYF. CDR3 in DNA: TGCGCCAGCAGCTTCGAGGCCCTAGGCGACGAGCAGTACTTC.

The chain is built from TRBV12-3 or TRBV12-4 and TRBJ1-1, with 10 bases lining up with TRBD1. V trimming: 5 bases; J trimming: 3 bases; junction bases outside the gene matches: 6. The CDR3 runs 15 residues. This CDR3 reads CASSPGQGWDTEAFF. The CDR3, as DNA: TGTGCCAGCAGTCCGGGACAGGGGTGGGACACTGAAGCTTTCTTT.

The table lists this clonotype with a few counts. The CDR3 DNA sequence: TGTGCCACCAGCAGAGAGGGGGAGTACCGCAATCAGCCCCAGCATTTT. Translating gives CATSREGEYRNQPQHF. This chain uses TRBV15 with TRBJ1-5, with D possibly being TRBD1 (5 bases). Germline V gives CDR1 LNHNV, CDR2 YYDKDF (reference sequence). This CDR3 region has 16 residues. The V end lost 0 bases, the J end lost 2 bases, and 11 bases lay between the germline ends.

The V call is TRBV7-2, the J call TRBJ1-4, with a tentative D call TRBD1 (6 bases). CDR1 SGHTA and CDR2 FQGNSA come from the germline V gene. Trimming left V 1 base short and J 2 bases short, with 14 bases between. The CDR3 runs 17 residues. CDR3 bases: TGTGCCAGCAGCTTAGATCGCCTGGGGGCGACTAATGAAAAACTGTTTTTT. Translating gives CASSLDRLGATNEKLFF.

J is TRBJ1-1 and V is TRBV12-3 or TRBV12-4, with 8 bases that match TRBD1. CDR3 length equals 16 residues. V lost 5 bases and J lost 3; bases outside the gene matches: 11. The CDR3 reads CASSSNRGFVDTEAFF. CDR3 DNA: TGTGCCAGCAGTAGCAACAGGGGGTTTGTCGACACTGAAGCTTTCTTT.

This clonotype was seen a handful of times. The rearrangement joins TRBV6-5 to TRBJ1-4, with D perhaps matching TRBD1 (6 bases). The CDR3 runs to 15 residues. Germline-derived CDR1 and CDR2 are MNHEY and SVGAGI. V dropped 2 bases and J dropped 3 bases, with 10 bases sitting between them. Here the CDR3 reads CASSYAGGPNEKLFF. For the CDR3, the DNA is TGTGCCAGCAGTTACGCCGGGGGGCCTAATGAAAAACTGTTTTTT.

The chain uses TRBV9 and TRBJ2-7; 10 bases align to TRBD1. Germline loops: CDR1 SGDLS, CDR2 YYNGEE. V lost 3 bases and J lost 2; bases outside the gene matches: 5. The CDR3 consists of 15 residues. This chain's CDR3 is CASSEGQGSTYEQYF. The CDR3 region has the DNA TGTGCCAGCAGCGAGGGACAGGGGTCGACCTACGAGCAGTACTTC.

This clonotype was picked up a small number of times. The chain is built from TRBV11-2 and TRBJ2-1; 12 bases align to TRBD2. Germline lookup yields CDR1 SGHAT and CDR2 FQNNGV. This CDR3 region has 18 residues. V lost 1 base and J lost 0; bases outside the gene matches: 4. DNA for the CDR3: TGTGCCAGCAGCTTAGGACTAGCGGGGGAACCCTCCTACAATGAGCAGTTCTTC. This translates into CASSLGLAGEPSYNEQFF. Full variable domain (rest looked up from reference TRBV11-2 and TRBJ2-1): EAGVAQSPRYKIIEKRQSVAFWCNPISGHATLYWYQQILGQGPKLLIQFQNNGVVDDSQLPKDRFSAERLKGVDSTLKIQPAKLEDSAVYLCASSLGLAGEPSYNEQFFGPGTRLTVL.

About this clonotype: One end of the junction is discordant with germline, which a read error may explain. This chain joins TRBV7-9 and TRBJ2-1; D gene unclear. This CDR3 spans 15 amino acids. Per germline, CDR1 SEHNR and CDR2 FQNEAQ (reference sequence). CDR3 protein: CACSPTASSYNEQFF. Written as DNA, the CDR3 is TGTGCCTGCAGCCCTACTGCGAGCTCCTACAATGAGCAGTTCTTC.

The chain joins TRBV9 to TRBJ2-5, with 7 nucleotides matching TRBD2. This CDR3 is built from 15 residues. CDR1 and CDR2 from the germline V gene are SGDLS and YYNGEE. Trimming took 0 bases from V and 1 from J; bases not matched to a gene: 3. Here the CDR3 reads CASSVASGLQETQYF. The CDR3 DNA reads TGTGCCAGCAGCGTAGCTAGCGGCCTCCAAGAGACCCAGTACTTC.

The rearrangement links TRBV6-5 to TRBJ1-6; D is ambiguous. CDR1 is MNHEY and CDR2 is SVGAGI in the germline V gene. Trimming cost V 4 bases and J 2 bases, with 6 bases left between them. CDR3 length: 14 residues. The CDR3 loop is CASSFGTYNSPLHF. The DNA for the CDR3 is TGTGCCAGCAGTTTTGGGACCTATAATTCACCCCTCCACTTT.

The rearrangement joins TRBV24-1 to TRBJ2-1; 10 bases are a match to TRBD2. Germline CDR1 is KGHDR and CDR2 is SFDVKD. Trimming at V came to 7 bases and at J to 9 bases, leaving 8 bases not matched to a gene. The CDR3 totals 14 residues. The CDR3 region has the DNA TGTGCCACCAGGACTAGCGGGCTTGGCAGTGAGCAGTTCTTC. The encoded protein is CATRTSGLGSEQFF.

The gene calls are TRBV4-2 and TRBJ2-3; D is ambiguous. Trimming cost V 0 bases and J 2 bases, with 9 bases left between them. Germline V lookup: CDR1 LGHNA, CDR2 YNFKEQ. The CDR3 covers 15 residues. In DNA, the CDR3 is TGTGCCAGCAGCCAAGATCCCGCGTACACAGATACGCAGTATTTT. Translating it yields CASSQDPAYTDTQYF.

This clonotype turned up a few times. V gene TRBV12-3 or TRBV12-4 combines with J gene TRBJ1-6; the D gene is possibly TRBD1 (6 bases). Trimming removed 3 bases from V and 9 bases from J, with 12 bases in between. The CDR3 loop spans 14 amino acids. CDR3 loop: CASSFRTGSSPLHF. DNA of the CDR3: TGTGCCAGCAGTTTTAGAACAGGGTCTTCACCCCTCCACTTT.

This clonotype has a handful of counts. V and J are TRBV2 and TRBJ1-3; D gene unclear. Trimming took off 5 bases at V and 5 bases at J, with 10 bases between the two ends. Germline assignment: CDR1 SNHLY and CDR2 FYNNEI. The CDR3 loop spans 13 amino acids. In DNA form, the CDR3 reads TGTGCCAGCAGTCTCTCCGGGAGAAACACCATATATTTT. Amino acid sequence: CASSLSGRNTIYF.

This clonotype was detected only a few times. The chain uses TRBV4-2 and TRBJ2-7; TRBD2 aligns across 8 bases. The V segment lost 0 bases and the J segment 5 bases; nucleotides outside the gene matches: 3. The CDR3 contains 14 residues. Germline V gene lookup returns CDR1 LGHNA and CDR2 YNFKEQ. CDR3 nucleotide sequence: TGTGCCAGCAGCCAAGAAGCGGGGGCGAACGAGCAGTACTTC. Protein product: CASSQEAGANEQYF.

The chain is built from TRBV6-5 and TRBJ1-1, with D perhaps TRBD1 (6 bases). This CDR3 is 13 amino acids long. With 6 bases removed from V and 4 bases from J, the gap between germline ends came to 12 bases. Germline loops: CDR1 MNHEY, CDR2 SVGAGI. The CDR3 DNA reads as TGTGCCAGCAGCCGCAGGGGCGGCACTGAAGCTTTCTTT. Translation gives CASSRRGGTEAFF.

The table lists this clonotype with a few counts. The chain couples TRBV2 to TRBJ2-5, with a weak D call TRBD2 (6 bases). Germline V lookup: CDR1 SNHLY, CDR2 FYNNEI. The V and J ends lost 6 bases and 2 bases respectively, with 13 bases between them. This CDR3 comprises 14 residues. CDR3 amino acids: CASRGGRIQETQYF. The CDR3 DNA follows: TGTGCCAGCAGGGGGGGACGGATTCAAGAGACCCAGTACTTC.

This chain connects TRBV9 to TRBJ2-3; weak D call: TRBD2 (5 bases). The V and J ends lost 4 bases and 3 bases respectively, with 12 bases between them. Germline loops: CDR1 SGDLS, CDR2 YYNGEE. The CDR3 is 14 residues long. CDR3 sequence reads: CASSLWTGTDTQYF. CDR3 DNA sequence: TGTGCCAGCAGCCTCTGGACGGGAACAGATACGCAGTATTTT.

This chain uses TRBV20-1 with TRBJ2-1; D is possibly TRBD2 (6 bases). V gave up 6 bases and J gave up 7 bases, with 28 bases separating them. This CDR3 is 17 amino acids long. CDR1 is DFQATT and CDR2 is SNEGSKA in the germline V gene (reference sequence). The CDR3 DNA reads TGCAGTGCACCCAGAACAGGAAGTTCGGGACTCCTGAATGAGCAGTTCTTC. Translated, it gives CSAPRTGSSGLLNEQFF.

The CDR3 nucleotides read TGTGCCAGCAGCCTTACAGGGGCATCTGGAAACACCATATATTTT. Protein: CASSLTGASGNTIYF. The rearrangement joins TRBV9 to TRBJ1-3, with 7 bases aligning to TRBD1. The length of the CDR3 is 15 residues. Germline trimming cut 4 bases from V and 1 base from J; bases unmatched to any gene: 5. The germline V gene has CDR1 SGDLS and CDR2 YYNGEE.